Listed below are T cell receptor beta chains from one sample, sequenced in a study of PD-1 blockade in classical Hodgkin lymphoma. Method: immunoSEQ multiplex PCR; TCRdb's copy keeps in-frame clones and lacks some. The table lists roughly 100,000 clones, about 89% of them singletons. The sample consisted of peripheral blood mononuclear cells (PBMCs), taken before the second cycle of nivolumab. These receptor sequences come from a human donor with classical Hodgkin lymphoma. The conserved cysteine and the conserved F or W are not part of the CDR3 here. A D gene is named only where the DNA matches it firmly.

>TRBV30|TRBJ1-4|TRBD1
AWSFLTGKDEKLF
>TRBV7-9|TRBJ2-1|.
ASSPLGSYNGQF
>TRBV7-6|TRBJ2-7|.
ASSPLPGEQY
>TRBV15|TRBJ1-4|.
ATSRVGTTGEKLF
>TRBV6-5|TRBJ1-5|.
ASPGGYQPQH
>TRBV7-2|TRBJ2-1|TRBD2
ASSSSGGTSGQF
>TRBV6-1|TRBJ1-5|.
ASRNLDRDQPQH
>TRBV4-2|TRBJ2-1|.
ASSQGQGMLNEQF
>TRBV19|TRBJ2-5|.
ASSIGGGETQY
>TRBV11-2|TRBJ1-3|.
ASSLAPRGATGNTIY
>TRBV7-6|TRBJ2-7|TRBD1
ASSSEQGYLSEEQY
>TRBV6-5|TRBJ2-3|TRBD2
ASRISGASTDTQY
>TRBV5-1|TRBJ2-1|.
ASSPTGLSDEQF
>TRBV19|TRBJ1-5|.
ASSAGTLGPQH
>TRBV4-1|TRBJ1-2|TRBD1
ASSHDRVPLGYT
>TRBV5-1|TRBJ1-1|.
ASSSPLLDTEAF
>TRBV7-9|TRBJ1-2|.
ASSLWVNYGYT
>TRBV6-6|TRBJ1-1|.
ASRFFGGNTEAF
>TRBV7-8|.|.
ASSDRDRTSYEQY
>TRBV19|TRBJ1-1|.
ASSPSRGTEAF
>TRBV7-9|TRBJ1-4|TRBD1
ASTDQGAGANEKLF
>TRBV7-2|TRBJ1-5|.
ASSSSRGSNQPQH
>TRBV4-2|TRBJ2-1|TRBD2
ASSETSGAYNEQF
>TRBV29-1|TRBJ2-7|TRBD2
SVDNTSGGYEQY
>TRBV19|TRBJ2-1|.
ASSIVRWPTPNEQF
>TRBV5-6|TRBJ2-2|.
ASSLLWTLTRNTGELF
>TRBV18|TRBJ2-1|TRBD1
ATAIRGHTNEQF
>TRBV29-1|TRBJ2-5|.
SVEDSAGWETQY
>TRBV29-1|TRBJ2-1|TRBD1
SAGRGLVLNEQF
>TRBV7-9|TRBJ2-1|.
ASEPRGNNEQF
>TRBV7-8|TRBJ2-7|.
ASSLVAFTYEQY
>TRBV4-1|TRBJ1-2|.
ASSQALRQSFYGYT
>TRBV30|TRBJ1-1|.
AWSGGTNTEAF
>TRBV7-6|TRBJ1-3|.
ASSLTPSRNTIY
>TRBV10-3|TRBJ1-5|.
AIDPGQYSNQPQH
>TRBV19|TRBJ2-1|.
ASSIPSLYNEQF
>TRBV7-9|TRBJ2-5|TRBD1
ASSLGGQGKTQY
>TRBV7-2|TRBJ2-7|.
ASSLAFYEQY
>TRBV14|TRBJ1-1|.
ASSQGAGNTEAF
>TRBV6-5|TRBJ2-1|TRBD1
ASSPGTAIYNEQF
>TRBV6-6|TRBJ2-1|.
ASSYSKARGDEQF
>TRBV4-2|TRBJ1-4|TRBD1
ASSDRYRGSGEKLF
>TRBV30|TRBJ2-7|.
AWSAGGSLYEQY
>TRBV4-1|TRBJ2-5|TRBD2
ASSQGGDGDLQETQY
>TRBV11-2|TRBJ2-2|.
ASSPDLNTGELF
>TRBV4-3|TRBJ1-5|TRBD1
ASSQDPAGTGDQPQH
>TRBV18|TRBJ1-4|TRBD1
ASSPRRAGGEKLF
>TRBV9|TRBJ2-6|TRBD1
ASSPSTGGTGANVLT
>TRBV19|TRBJ1-5|.
ASTLGGGYRQAQH
>TRBV19|TRBJ1-4|TRBD1
ASSMRDRAEKLF
>TRBV5-1|TRBJ2-3|.
ASSLENSRRS
>TRBV4-2|TRBJ2-2|TRBD2
ASSQDNGPRGVGGELF
>TRBV18|TRBJ1-1|.
ASSQGGIDTEAF
>TRBV5-1|TRBJ1-4|.
ASHFRGQGGEKLF
>TRBV2|TRBJ1-3|.
ASSAGQSSGNTIY